The TCR beta chain described here comes from a study of blood T cell repertoires in COVID-19. The repertoire was sequenced with immunoSEQ multiplex PCR; TCRdb's copy has only in-frame clones and lacks some. The table lists about 370,000 clones, about 89% of them singletons. This clonotype originated in a middle-aged woman who had been exposed to COVID-19. Sequences were obtained from PBMCs or T cells enriched from blood (not recorded which).

CDR3 residues: CAGRTGLDGYTF. In DNA, the CDR3 is TGTGCCGGTCGGACAGGGCTGGATGGCTACACCTTC. The chain carries TRBV19 and TRBJ1-2; 8 bases fit TRBD1. The CDR3 has 12 amino acids. Trimming took 11 bases from V and 6 from J; bases not matched to a gene: 8. Germline values: CDR1 LNHDA, CDR2 SQIVND (reference sequence).